This T cell receptor (beta chain) was retrieved from a study of cytomegalovirus exposure and HLA in healthy donors (dated by TCRdb to the late 2010s). Background on the whole study: An earlier analysis of some 600 of the donors reported 276 Gb of sequence data and 95 million to 130 million unique TCR beta sequences obtained from about 179 million T cells. Rather than using new phenotypic data, the later analysis identified candidate immune exposures from TCR beta sequences and from how often those sequences occurred across donors. The number of donors typed differed by locus, with 629-630 for A, B, C, DRB1 and DQB1, roughly 520 for DQA1, about 610 for DPA1, and some 440 for DPB1. Along with the approximately 700-subject first cohort, a separate validation cohort of more than 90 different subjects was used. Among several hundred genotyped donors of the cohort, an average of roughly 230,000 unique TCR beta nucleotide sequences was sequenced per donor, of which roughly 17% were non-productive. Every repertoire in the discovery cohort had been generated on one and the same sequencing platform. High-throughput TCR immunosequencing, statistical association of individual TCRs with disease status, and machine learning were combined to predict cytomegalovirus infection status. About 5 DR-DQ haplotypes were handled as single units for association and clustering, since linkage in the cohort was strong. Donor age, sex, ethnicity and CMV serostatus were collected together with the repertoire data. The T cell repertoires of 700 or so subjects were profiled by immunosequencing and related to cytomegalovirus serostatus. Class I and class II HLA loci were covered by the typing at four-digit resolution. The genetic ancestry cluster associated with self-reported Caucasian donors included roughly 84% of the 300 to 450 genotyped donors. A later analysis re-examined previously published TCR beta repertoires from about 700 donors and added high-resolution HLA genotyping to investigate patterns of TCR occurrence. In an earlier analysis of more than 550 of the donors, high-throughput TCR beta sequencing was used to judge whether each TCR beta V gene segment behaved as functional or pseudogenic. Genome-wide SNP genotypes for about three fifths of the 666 donors were used in a later genetic analysis, which treated that subset as a discovery cohort. An early release that covered roughly 600 HLA-typed donors contained approximately 300 gigabases of sequencing data and tens of millions of unique TCR sequences. The study aimed to test whether cataloging public T cell receptors could reveal signatures of past pathogen exposure.

For this clone: This clone's antigen is unknown. Per-base qualities were not stored, and no clone one base away is much larger.

Receptor libraries were prepared by the immunoSEQ multiplex PCR assay. The multiplex PCR relied on a mix of 60 forward primers for TCR Vbeta segments and 13 reverse primers for TCR Jbeta segments. Amplification of the CDR3 region of rearranged TCR beta genes was performed with a multiplex PCR assay on genomic DNA. The Illumina HiSeq System was used to sequence the amplified TCR beta libraries as 87-base-pair reads. Per the original workflow: A later analysis tallied 75 million to 95 million unique TCR beta chains across the 666 repertoires, and some 10 million of those chains were shared by two or more donors. To remove PCR and sequencing errors, raw reads were error-corrected and collapsed into unique sequences using a nearest-neighbor algorithm that merged closely related sequences. To assign V, D and J gene segments, CDR3 sequences were aligned to IMGT reference sequences. For a sequence to be retained, a match of at least six nucleotides was required to both a V gene segment and a J gene segment. A rearrangement counted as productive if the CDR3 had no stop codons and remained in frame with V and J, and every other rearrangement counted as non-productive. CDR3 was defined by IMGT convention, running from the second conserved V-encoded cysteine to the conserved J-encoded phenylalanine. Sequences without an unambiguous match to a single V gene segment were excluded from the earlier analysis of about 630 of the donors. An earlier analysis of several hundred of the donors called V segments functional above 56.7% productive rearrangements and segregating when the between-donor standard deviation exceeded 5%. A statistical classification framework was built for diagnosing cytomegalovirus status from the catalog of TCR beta chain sequences. A later analysis assigned V and J genes by comparing TCR nucleotide sequences with IMGT/GENE-DB human TR gene sequences. The TCRdist pipeline was used in a later analysis to assign CDR3 sequences and most-parsimonious VDJ recombination scenarios. In a later analysis, each TCR beta chain was defined by its CDR3 amino acid sequence together with its V-gene family, and reads lacking a unique V-gene family were excluded. To address suspected cross-contamination and a sequencing artifact, a later analysis removed around 590 highly shared, low-generation-probability nucleotide sequences. In a later analysis, a clonal expansion index was calculated for each public chain from normalized within-repertoire ranks of inferred template counts. In a later analysis, generation probabilities were computed with a VDJ recombination model fitted to out-of-frame rearrangements, and the resulting probabilities were checked against IGoR. In a later analysis, hypergeometric tests were used to score TCR-TCR, TCR-HLA and TCR-CMV co-occurrence, with a repertoire-size bias correction applied to TCR pairs. To estimate false discovery rates, a later analysis permuted the HLA or CMV assignments 20 times. A later analysis grouped co-occurring TCRs with DBSCAN, adding TCRdist sequence similarity when clustering within HLA-allele-positive subsets. Co-occurrence clustering excluded repertoires with fewer than 30,000 or more than 120,000 public chains, plus five with anomalous nucleotide sharing. This immuneACCESS table, as held by TCRdb, lists in-frame sequences with V and J called but not all clones. Of the missing ones, under half trace to an unresolved V gene in checked studies; the others have no known cause. V, J and clone size are those of that table, while D and trimming were read from the DNA. The sample yields over 150,000 clones; around four fifths were counted once. In total, the top ten clones hold 5.5% to 7.5% of the sample.

Findings and caveats that apply to the study as a whole: When HLA alleles, especially DR and DQ, strongly co-occurred, attributing TCR associations to individual alleles was difficult. A later analysis found that most CMV-associated TCR beta chains appeared HLA-restricted, with HLA associations seemingly driven largely by CMV exposure. According to a later analysis, parvovirus B19, influenza, CMV and Epstein-Barr virus appeared linked to several top co-occurrence clusters. A later genetic analysis associated a missense DCLRE1C variant with V-gene and J-gene trimming of TCR beta chains, and an independent cohort replicated the association. Linkage disequilibrium might explain the correlated functional status among segregating V segments, but an unknown experimental factor could not be excluded. The study listed 164 TCR beta chains as associated with cytomegalovirus. Immune exposure information for the cohort was limited to CMV serostatus. According to a later analysis, TCR association rates differed among HLA loci, with DRB1 alleles showing the most associated TCRs and HLA-C alleles showing the fewest. Because the 87-base-pair reads could not distinguish some IMGT-functional V segments, including TRBV6-2 and TRBV6-3, those segments were excluded. Across donors, most TCR sequences were observed very rarely, whereas some public TCRs were present in many individuals. The authors suggested that the approach could potentially be generalized to other disease states and immunological phenotypes. The earlier analysis of about 600 of the donors excluded 15 to 20 rarely observed V segments, including chromosome 9 orphons, because counts were too low. Because HLA typing was unavailable for some donors at each locus, only the typed subset was used in association tests. Sequencing depth was assumed to be roughly uniform across donors in the presence/absence analyses, though that assumption may not hold. The cohort was sequenced for TCR beta chains only, and without alpha or paired-chain data the features that could be detected were limited. Specific HLA alleles were associated with around 18,000 TCR beta sequences at a false discovery rate of 0.05 in a later analysis. In an earlier analysis of under 600 of the donors, most TCR beta V segments were observed in productive rearrangements about 90% or about 30% of the time, broadly matching IMGT annotations. Cytomegalovirus status was reported to be diagnosed by the classifier with high specificity and sensitivity in both the original and validation cohorts. A further reported finding was that TCR beta sequences accurately predicted the HLA-A and HLA-B alleles for most subjects in the first cohort. A cluster of highly shared sequence variants was judged likely to be a technical artifact of the sequencing pipeline. A few of the identified cytomegalovirus-associated TCR beta chains were confirmed in vitro to be specific for cytomegalovirus antigens. In a later genetic analysis, fewer N-insertions in productive TCRs were reported among donors in an Asian-associated ancestry cluster than the roughly 640-donor mean. Compared with equally common non-associated chains, HLA-associated TCR beta chains in a later analysis were more clonally expanded and had lower generation probabilities.

In the germline V gene, CDR1 corresponds to SGHRS and CDR2 to YFSETQ. V lost 3 bases and J lost 3 bases; the stretch between them is 10 bases long. Spanning cysteine to phenylalanine, the CDR3 consists of 14 amino acids. This entry keeps only the CDR3 DNA: 42 bases, framed from base 1. The cohort comprised 550 to 700 healthy bone marrow donors. Cohort members were all nominally healthy when sampled, although unrecorded immune exposures were likely present. The donor was CMV seropositive and belonged to the group of 250 to 300 seropositive cohort members. Every donor gave a peripheral blood sample, and the peripheral blood mononuclear cells from that sample were used for TCR beta sequencing. The Qiagen DNeasy Blood Extraction Kit was used to extract genomic DNA from the blood cell samples.

This clonotype was obtained from a woman aged 45 to 65 in good health and CMV-seropositive. The receptor chain draws on TRBV5-1 and TRBJ1-3; no D gene can be assigned with confidence. Sequencing used PBMCs. The CDR3 corresponds to CASSSTAIGNTIYF. The sequenced DNA is TGCGCCAGCAGCTCAACAGCAATTGGAAACACCATATATTTT.